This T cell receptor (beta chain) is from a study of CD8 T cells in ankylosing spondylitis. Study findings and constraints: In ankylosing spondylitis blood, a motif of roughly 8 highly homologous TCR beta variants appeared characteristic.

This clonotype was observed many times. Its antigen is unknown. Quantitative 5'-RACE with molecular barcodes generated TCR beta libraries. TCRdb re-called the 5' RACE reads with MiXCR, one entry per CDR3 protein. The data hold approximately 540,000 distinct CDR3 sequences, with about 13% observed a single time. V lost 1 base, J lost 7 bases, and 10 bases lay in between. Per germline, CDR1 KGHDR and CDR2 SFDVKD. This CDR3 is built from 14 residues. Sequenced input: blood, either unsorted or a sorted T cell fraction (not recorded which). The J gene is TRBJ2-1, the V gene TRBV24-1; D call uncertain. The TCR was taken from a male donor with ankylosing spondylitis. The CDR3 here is CATSDLYPRNEQFF. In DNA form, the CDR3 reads TGTGCCACCAGTGATTTATACCCTCGGAATGAGCAGTTCTTC.